These T cell receptor beta chains were read from a single sample in a study of a mutant IDH1 vaccine in newly diagnosed glioma. Sequenced by immunoSEQ multiplex PCR; TCRdb stores in-frame clones only, minus some. The sample shows roughly 62,000 clones, 75% to 90% of them seen only once. Their antigen targets remain unknown. The sample was PBMCs, taken from a glioma patient whose treatment included an IDH1 peptide vaccine. Receptors originate from a man aged 35 to 55 with glioma. CDR3s include the opening cysteine and the closing phenylalanine or tryptophan. A D gene is named only where the DNA matches it firmly. For some rows the clone size is stated as once, few or many, or as a class when expanded; others skip it.

clone size: NA
J gene: TRBJ2-7
D gene: TRBD1
V gene: TRBV5-3
CDR3 DNA: TGTGCCAGAAGCTTGGCGGGTAGGGGGCGCTACGAGCAGTACTTC
CDR3 protein: CARSLAGRGRYEQYF

clone size: NA
J gene: TRBJ2-5
D gene: NA
V gene: TRBV20-1
CDR3 DNA: TGCAGTGCTAAAGAGACCCAGTACTTC
CDR3 protein: CSAKETQYF

clone size: NA
J gene: TRBJ1-1
D gene: NA
V gene: TRBV2
CDR3 DNA: TGTGCCAGCAGCCCTCGGAGAGGGGACACTGAAGCTTTCTTT
CDR3 protein: CASSPRRGDTEAFF

clone size: NA
J gene: TRBJ2-5
D gene: TRBD2
V gene: TRBV14
CDR3 DNA: TGTGCCAGCAGCCAACCCCGGACTAGCAGCCAAGAGACCCAGTACTTC
CDR3 protein: CASSQPRTSSQETQYF

clone size: NA
J gene: TRBJ2-6
D gene: NA
V gene: TRBV10-1
CDR3 DNA: TGCGCCAGCAGTGATAATAACCTTCACTCTGGGGCCAACGTCCTGACTTTC
CDR3 protein: CASSDNNLHSGANVLTF

clone size: NA
J gene: TRBJ1-2
D gene: TRBD1
V gene: TRBV27
CDR3 DNA: TGTGCCAGCAGTCCAACGGCCAGGGGGCGAGTATATGGCTACACCTTC
CDR3 protein: CASSPTARGRVYGYTF

clone size: few
J gene: TRBJ1-6
D gene: TRBD1
V gene: TRBV10-3
CDR3 DNA: TGTGCCATCAGCGGACAGGGTGGAAATTCACCCCTCCACTTT
CDR3 protein: CAISGQGGNSPLHF

clone size: NA
J gene: TRBJ1-6
D gene: NA
V gene: TRBV10-3
CDR3 DNA: TGTGCCTCAACCGGGACGGATAATTCACCCCTCCACTTT
CDR3 protein: CASTGTDNSPLHF

clone size: few
J gene: TRBJ1-2
D gene: TRBD1
V gene: TRBV19
CDR3 DNA: TGTGCCAGTAGTATAATGCCAGGGGGCGATTATGGCTACACCTTC
CDR3 protein: CASSIMPGGDYGYTF

clone size: NA
J gene: TRBJ2-3
D gene: TRBD2
V gene: TRBV10-3
CDR3 DNA: TGTGCCATCACCCCCGGACTAGCAAATACAGGTACGCAGTATTTT
CDR3 protein: CAITPGLANTGTQYF

clone size: NA
J gene: TRBJ2-2
D gene: NA
V gene: TRBV9
CDR3 DNA: TGTGCCAGCAACCTCGGTAGCCCCGGGGAGCTGTTTTTT
CDR3 protein: CASNLGSPGELFF

clone size: once
J gene: TRBJ1-1
D gene: NA
V gene: TRBV5-1
CDR3 DNA: TGCGCCAGCAGCTTGCCAGGGGTCTTTAGTGAAGCTTTCTTT
CDR3 protein: CASSLPGVFSEAFF

clone size: few
J gene: TRBJ2-3
D gene: NA
V gene: TRBV7-9
CDR3 DNA: TGTGCCAGCAGCCCGTCGTCCAAACGCGGAGATACGCAGTATTTT
CDR3 protein: CASSPSSKRGDTQYF

clone size: NA
J gene: TRBJ1-6
D gene: TRBD1
V gene: TRBV19
CDR3 DNA: TGTGCCAGTAGTAAGGGACAGGTGGATTCACCCCTCCACTTT
CDR3 protein: CASSKGQVDSPLHF

clone size: once
J gene: TRBJ1-2
D gene: NA
V gene: TRBV4-1
CDR3 DNA: TGCGCCAGCAGCCAAGATAGAGGAGATGGCTACACCTTC
CDR3 protein: CASSQDRGDGYTF

clone size: NA
J gene: TRBJ2-5
D gene: NA
V gene: TRBV11-2
CDR3 DNA: TGTGCCAGCAGCTTGAACTCAGGGATGGAGACCCAGTACTTC
CDR3 protein: CASSLNSGMETQYF